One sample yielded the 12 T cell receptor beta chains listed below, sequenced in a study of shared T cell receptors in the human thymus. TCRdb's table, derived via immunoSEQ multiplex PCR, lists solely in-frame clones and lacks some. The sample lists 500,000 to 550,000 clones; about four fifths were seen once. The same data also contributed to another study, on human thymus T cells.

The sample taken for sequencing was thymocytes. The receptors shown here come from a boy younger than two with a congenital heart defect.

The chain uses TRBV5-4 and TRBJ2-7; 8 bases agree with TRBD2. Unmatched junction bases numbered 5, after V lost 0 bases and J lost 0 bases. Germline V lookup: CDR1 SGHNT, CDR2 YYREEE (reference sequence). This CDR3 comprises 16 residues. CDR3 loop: CASSLATSVSSYEQYF. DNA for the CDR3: TGTGCCAGCAGCTTGGCGACTAGCGTTTCCTCCTACGAGCAGTACTTC.

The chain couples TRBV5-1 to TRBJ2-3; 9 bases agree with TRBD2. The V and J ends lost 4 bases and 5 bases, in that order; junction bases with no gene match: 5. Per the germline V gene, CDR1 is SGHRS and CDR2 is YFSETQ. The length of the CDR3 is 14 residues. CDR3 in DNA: TGCGCCAGCAGCAGTAGCGGGAGTGGAGATACGCAGTATTTT. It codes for CASSSSGSGDTQYF.

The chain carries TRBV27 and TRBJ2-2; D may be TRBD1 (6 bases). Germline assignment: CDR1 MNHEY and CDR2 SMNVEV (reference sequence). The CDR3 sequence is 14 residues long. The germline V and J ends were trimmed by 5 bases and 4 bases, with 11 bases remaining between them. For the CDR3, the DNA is TGTGCCAGCAGTCCCCGACAGGCCACCGGGGAGCTGTTTTTT. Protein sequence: CASSPRQATGELFF.

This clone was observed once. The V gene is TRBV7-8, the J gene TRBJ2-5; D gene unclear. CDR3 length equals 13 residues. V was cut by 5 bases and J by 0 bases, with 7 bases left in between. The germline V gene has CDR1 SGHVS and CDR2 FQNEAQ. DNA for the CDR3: TGTGCCAGCAGCGCGATGTACCAAGAGACCCAGTACTTC. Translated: CASSAMYQETQYF.

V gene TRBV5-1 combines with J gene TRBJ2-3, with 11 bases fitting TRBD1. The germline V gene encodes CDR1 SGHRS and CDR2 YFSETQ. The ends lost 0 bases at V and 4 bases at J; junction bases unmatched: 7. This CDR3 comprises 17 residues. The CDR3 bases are TGCGCCAGCAGCTTGGTGGTGGGACAGGGGGACTCAGATACGCAGTATTTT. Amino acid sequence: CASSLVVGQGDSDTQYF.

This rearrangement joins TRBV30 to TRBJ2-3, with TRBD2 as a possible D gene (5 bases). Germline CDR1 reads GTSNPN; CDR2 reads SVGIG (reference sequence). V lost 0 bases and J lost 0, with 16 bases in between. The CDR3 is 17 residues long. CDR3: CAWSVAPQRTSTDTQYF. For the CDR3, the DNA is TGTGCCTGGAGTGTAGCCCCGCAGCGGACTAGCACAGATACGCAGTATTTT.

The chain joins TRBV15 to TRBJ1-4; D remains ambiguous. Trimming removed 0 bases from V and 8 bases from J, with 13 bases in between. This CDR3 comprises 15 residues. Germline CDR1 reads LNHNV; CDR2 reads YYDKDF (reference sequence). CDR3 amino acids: CATSRDRRGEEKLFF. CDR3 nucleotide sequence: TGTGCCACCAGCAGAGATAGGCGGGGTGAGGAAAAACTGTTTTTT.

The CDR3 coding sequence is TGCAGCGTTGAAGATCAGCGACCGCTAAACTACTATGGCTACACCTTC. Residues: CSVEDQRPLNYYGYTF. The J gene is TRBJ1-2, the V gene TRBV29-1; D call uncertain. The CDR3 is made up of 16 amino acids. Trimming shortened V by 0 bases and J by 3 bases, and 17 bases separated the two germline ends. Germline V lookup: CDR1 SQVTM, CDR2 ANQGSEA.

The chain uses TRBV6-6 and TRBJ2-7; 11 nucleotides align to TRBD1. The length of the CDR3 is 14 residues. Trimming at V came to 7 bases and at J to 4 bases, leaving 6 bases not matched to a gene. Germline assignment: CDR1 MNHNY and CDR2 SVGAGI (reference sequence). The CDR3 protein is CASTDRGPAYEQYF. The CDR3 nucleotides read TGTGCCAGCACGGACAGGGGGCCCGCGTACGAGCAGTACTTC.

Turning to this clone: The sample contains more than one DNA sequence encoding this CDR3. CDR3: CASSFFNGTGPYEQYF. CDR3 nucleotide sequence: TGCGCCAGCAGCTTCTTTAATGGGACAGGTCCCTACGAGCAGTACTTC. V usage is TRBV5-1 and J usage is TRBJ2-7; 8 positions match TRBD1. J gave up 2 bases and V 2 bases, and 9 bases lay outside the gene matches. The V gene's germline CDR1 is SGHRS and CDR2 YFSETQ. This CDR3 has 16 residues.

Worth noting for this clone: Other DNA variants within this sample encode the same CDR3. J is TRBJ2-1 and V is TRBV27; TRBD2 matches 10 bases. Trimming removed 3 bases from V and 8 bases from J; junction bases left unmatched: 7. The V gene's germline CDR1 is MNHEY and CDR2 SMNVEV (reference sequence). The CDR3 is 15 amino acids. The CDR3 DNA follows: TGTGCCAGCAGTTTGGGGCTAGCGGGAGCTGATGAGCAGTTCTTC. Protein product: CASSLGLAGADEQFF.

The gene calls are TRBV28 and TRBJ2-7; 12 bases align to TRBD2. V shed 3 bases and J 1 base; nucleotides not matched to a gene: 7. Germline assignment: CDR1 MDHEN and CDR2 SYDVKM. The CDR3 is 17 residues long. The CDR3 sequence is CASSLKGLAGESYEQYF. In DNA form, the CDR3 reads TGTGCCAGCAGTTTGAAGGGACTAGCGGGCGAATCCTACGAGCAGTACTTC.